This T cell receptor (beta chain) was identified in a study of T cells in localized non-small cell lung cancer. Points from the study as a whole: There was higher T cell clonality in uninvolved adjacent lung than in tumor, and it was highest there.

TCRdb's table, derived via immunoSEQ multiplex PCR, lists solely in-frame clones and lacks some. Of about 92,000 clones listed, approximately 91% are singletons. Details on this clone: As yet, its antigen is unknown. One end of the junction does not line up with germline, which may come from a read error. The sample contains more than one DNA sequence encoding this CDR3.

This CDR3 has 13 residues. Germline V gene lookup returns CDR1 SGHRS and CDR2 YFSETQ. The V call is TRBV5-1, the J call TRBJ2-7; no clear D gene. The sample consisted of PBMCs, taken before any cancer treatment. The origin of this receptor is a woman aged 35 to 70 with stage II squamous cell lung carcinoma. DNA for the CDR3: TGCGCCAGCAGCTTGTTAAGCCAATACGAGCAATACTTC. This sequence encodes CASSLLSQYEQYF.